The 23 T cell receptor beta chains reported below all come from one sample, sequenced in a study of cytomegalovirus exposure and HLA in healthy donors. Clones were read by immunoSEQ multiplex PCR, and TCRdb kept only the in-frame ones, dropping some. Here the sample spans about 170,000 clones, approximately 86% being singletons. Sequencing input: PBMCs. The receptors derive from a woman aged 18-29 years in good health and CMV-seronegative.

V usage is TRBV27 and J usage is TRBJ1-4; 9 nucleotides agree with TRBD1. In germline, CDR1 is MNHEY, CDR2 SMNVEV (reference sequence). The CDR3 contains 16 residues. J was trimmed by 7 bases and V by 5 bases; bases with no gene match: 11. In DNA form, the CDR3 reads TGTGCCAGCAGTACCCGAACAGGGGGCGTAAGTGAAAAACTGTTTTTT. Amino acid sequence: CASSTRTGGVSEKLFF.

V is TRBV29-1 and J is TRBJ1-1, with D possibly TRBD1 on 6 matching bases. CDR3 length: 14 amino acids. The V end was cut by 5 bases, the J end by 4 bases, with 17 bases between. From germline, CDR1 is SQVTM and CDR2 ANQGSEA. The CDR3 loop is CSVPIGGAGTEAFF. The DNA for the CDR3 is TGCAGCGTTCCCATAGGGGGGGCGGGCACTGAAGCTTTCTTT.

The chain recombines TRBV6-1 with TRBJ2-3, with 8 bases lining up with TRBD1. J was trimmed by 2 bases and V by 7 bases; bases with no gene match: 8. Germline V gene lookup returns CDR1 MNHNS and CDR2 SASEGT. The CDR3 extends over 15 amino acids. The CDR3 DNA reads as TGTGCCAGCAACCCCGGACAGGGACACACAGATACGCAGTATTTT. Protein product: CASNPGQGHTDTQYF.

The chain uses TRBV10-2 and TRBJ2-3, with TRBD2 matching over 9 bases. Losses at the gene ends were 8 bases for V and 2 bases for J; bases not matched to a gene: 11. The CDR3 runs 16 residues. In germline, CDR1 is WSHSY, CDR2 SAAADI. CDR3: CASGGRAEGDTDTQYF. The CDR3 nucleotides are TGCGCCAGCGGCGGGAGGGCCGAAGGGGACACAGATACGCAGTATTTT.

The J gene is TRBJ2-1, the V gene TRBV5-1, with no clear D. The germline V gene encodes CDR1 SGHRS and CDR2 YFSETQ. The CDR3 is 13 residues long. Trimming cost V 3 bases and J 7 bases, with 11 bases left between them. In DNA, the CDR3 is TGCGCCAGCAGCTCCTACGCCCCTAATGAGCAGTTCTTC. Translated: CASSSYAPNEQFF. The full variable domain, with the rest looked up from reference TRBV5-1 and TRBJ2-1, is KAGVTQTPRYLIKTRGQQVTLSCSPISGHRSVSWYQQTPGQGLQFLFEYFSETQRNKGNFPGRFSGRQFSNSRSEMNVSTLELGDSALYLCASSSYAPNEQFFGPGTRLTVL.

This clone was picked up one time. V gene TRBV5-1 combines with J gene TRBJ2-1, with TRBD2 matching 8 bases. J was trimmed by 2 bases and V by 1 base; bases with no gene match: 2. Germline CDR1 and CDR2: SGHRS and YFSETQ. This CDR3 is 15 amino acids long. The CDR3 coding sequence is TGCGCCAGCAGCTTGATAGCGGGGACCTACAATGAGCAGTTCTTC. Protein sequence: CASSLIAGTYNEQFF.

The CDR3 spells CASSRLASYEQYF. CDR3 DNA sequence: TGTGCCAGTAGCAGGCTAGCAAGCTACGAGCAGTACTTC. This sequence joins TRBV19 and TRBJ2-7; a possible D gene is TRBD2 (5 bases). From germline, CDR1 is LNHDA and CDR2 SQIVND (reference sequence). There are 13 residues in the CDR3. With 6 bases removed from V and 3 bases from J, the gap between germline ends came to 12 bases.

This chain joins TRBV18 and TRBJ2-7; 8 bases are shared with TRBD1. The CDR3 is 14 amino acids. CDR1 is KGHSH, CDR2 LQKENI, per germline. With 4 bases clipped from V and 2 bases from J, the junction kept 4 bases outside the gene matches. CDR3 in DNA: TGTGCCAGCTCACGAGAGACAGGGGCCTACGAGCAGTACTTC. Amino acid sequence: CASSRETGAYEQYF.

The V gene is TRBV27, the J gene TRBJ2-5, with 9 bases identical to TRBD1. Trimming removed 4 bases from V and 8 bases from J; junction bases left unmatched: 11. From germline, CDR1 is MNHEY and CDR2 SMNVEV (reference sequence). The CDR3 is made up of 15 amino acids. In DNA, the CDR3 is TGTGCCAGCAGTTACGGGACAGGGTCTGTTAGAACCCAGTACTTC. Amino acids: CASSYGTGSVRTQYF.

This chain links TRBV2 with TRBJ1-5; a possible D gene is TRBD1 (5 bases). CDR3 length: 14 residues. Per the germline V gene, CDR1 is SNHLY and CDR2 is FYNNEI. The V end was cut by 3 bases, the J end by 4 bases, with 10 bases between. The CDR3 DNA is TGTGCCAGCAGTGACAGGGTCGGAAATCAGCCCCAGCATTTT. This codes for CASSDRVGNQPQHF.

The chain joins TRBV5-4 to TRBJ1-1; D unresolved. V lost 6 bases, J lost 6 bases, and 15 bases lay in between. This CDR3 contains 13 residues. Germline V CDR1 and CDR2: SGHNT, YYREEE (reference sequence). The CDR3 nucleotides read TGTGCCAGCACCTCCAAAGGGAGCCCTGAAGCTTTCTTT. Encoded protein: CASTSKGSPEAFF.

Written as DNA, the CDR3 is TGTGCCAGCAGCCCTCCTTATCGTAATGGCTACACCTTC. Its translation: CASSPPYRNGYTF. V gene TRBV5-4 combines with J gene TRBJ1-2; no reliable D call. The V and J ends lost 4 bases and 6 bases respectively, with 13 bases between them. CDR1 is SGHNT, CDR2 YYREEE, per germline (reference sequence). This CDR3 region has 13 residues.

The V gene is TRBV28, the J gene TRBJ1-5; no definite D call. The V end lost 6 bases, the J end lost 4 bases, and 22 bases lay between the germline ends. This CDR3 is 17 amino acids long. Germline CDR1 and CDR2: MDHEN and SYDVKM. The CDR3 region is CASSLTPLTGSNQPQHF. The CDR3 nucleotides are TGTGCCAGCAGCCTAACCCCCCTGACGGGGTCAAATCAGCCCCAGCATTTT.

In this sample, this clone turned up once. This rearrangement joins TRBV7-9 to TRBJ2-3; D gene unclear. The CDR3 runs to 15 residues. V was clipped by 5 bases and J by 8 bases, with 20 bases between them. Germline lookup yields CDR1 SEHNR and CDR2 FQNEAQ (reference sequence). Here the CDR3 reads CASSPRSPDLGTQYF. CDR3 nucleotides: TGTGCCAGCAGCCCCCGGAGTCCAGATCTCGGTACGCAGTATTTT.

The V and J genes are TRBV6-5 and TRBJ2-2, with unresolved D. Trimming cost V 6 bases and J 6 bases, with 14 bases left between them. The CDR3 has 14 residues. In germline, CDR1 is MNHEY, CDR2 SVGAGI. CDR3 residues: CASSNHLVAGELFF. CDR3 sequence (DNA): TGTGCCAGCAGCAATCATCTAGTCGCCGGGGAGCTGTTTTTT.

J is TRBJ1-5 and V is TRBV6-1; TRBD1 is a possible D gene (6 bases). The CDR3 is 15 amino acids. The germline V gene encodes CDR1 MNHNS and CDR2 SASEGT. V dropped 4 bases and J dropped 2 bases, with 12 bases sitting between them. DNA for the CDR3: TGTGCCAGCAGTGGGCGGGGGGCTGGCAATCAGCCCCAGCATTTT. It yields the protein CASSGRGAGNQPQHF.

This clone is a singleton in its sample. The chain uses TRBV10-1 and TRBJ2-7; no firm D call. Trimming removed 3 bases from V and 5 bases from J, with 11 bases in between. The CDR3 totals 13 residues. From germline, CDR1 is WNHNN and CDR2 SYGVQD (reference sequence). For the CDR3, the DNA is TGCGCCAGCAGTGAAAACCTCCCGGACGAGCAGTACTTC. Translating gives CASSENLPDEQYF.

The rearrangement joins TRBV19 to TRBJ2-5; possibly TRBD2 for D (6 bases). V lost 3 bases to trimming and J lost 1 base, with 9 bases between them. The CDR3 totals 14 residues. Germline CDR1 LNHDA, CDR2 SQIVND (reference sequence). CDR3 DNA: TGTGCCAGTAGTATCGTCGGGGGCCAAGAGACCCAGTACTTC. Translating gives CASSIVGGQETQYF.

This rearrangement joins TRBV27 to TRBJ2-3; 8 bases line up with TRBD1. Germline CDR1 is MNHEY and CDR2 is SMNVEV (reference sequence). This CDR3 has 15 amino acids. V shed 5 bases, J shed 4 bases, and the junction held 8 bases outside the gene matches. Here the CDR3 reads CASSPWTGPPDTQYF. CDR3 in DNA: TGTGCCAGCAGTCCTTGGACAGGGCCCCCAGATACGCAGTATTTT.

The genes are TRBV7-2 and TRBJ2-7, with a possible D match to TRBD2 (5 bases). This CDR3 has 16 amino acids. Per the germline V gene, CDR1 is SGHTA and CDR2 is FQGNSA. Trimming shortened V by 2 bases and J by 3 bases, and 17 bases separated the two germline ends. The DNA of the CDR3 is TGTGCCAGCAGCTTATCGGTGTTGACTACCTACTACGAGCAGTACTTC. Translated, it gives CASSLSVLTTYYEQYF. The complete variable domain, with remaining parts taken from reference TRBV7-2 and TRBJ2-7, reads GAGVSQSPSNKVTEKGKDVELRCDPISGHTALYWYRQSLGQGLEFLIYFQGNSAPDKSGLPSDRFSAERTGGSVSTLTIQRTQQEDSAVYLCASSLSVLTTYYEQYFGPGTRLTVT.

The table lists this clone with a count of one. The CDR3 here is CASSQVRVTNEKLFF. The CDR3 region has the DNA TGTGCCAGCAGCCAAGTGAGGGTAACTAATGAAAAACTGTTTTTT. The chain couples TRBV4-2 to TRBJ1-4; D is unclear. This CDR3 comprises 15 residues. Germline lookup yields CDR1 LGHNA and CDR2 YNFKEQ. Trimming cost V 1 base and J 1 base, with 7 bases left between them.

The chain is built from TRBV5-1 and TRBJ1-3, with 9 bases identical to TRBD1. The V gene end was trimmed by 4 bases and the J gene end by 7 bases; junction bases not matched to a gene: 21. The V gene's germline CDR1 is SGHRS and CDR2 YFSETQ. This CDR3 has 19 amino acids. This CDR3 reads CASSASGTGLGAEGNTIYF. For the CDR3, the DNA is TGCGCCAGCAGCGCCTCCGGGACAGGGCTTGGAGCAGAGGGGAACACCATATATTTT.

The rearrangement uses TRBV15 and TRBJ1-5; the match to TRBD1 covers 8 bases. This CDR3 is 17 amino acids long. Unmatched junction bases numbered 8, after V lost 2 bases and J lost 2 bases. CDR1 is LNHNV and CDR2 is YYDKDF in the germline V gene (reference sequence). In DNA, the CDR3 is TGTGCCACCAGCAGACCTGGACAGGGAAAGGGCAATCAGCCCCAGCATTTT. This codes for CATSRPGQGKGNQPQHF.